A selection of T cell receptor beta chains follows, all from one sample in a study of T cell responses to AZD1222 COVID-19 vaccine. Sequencing was performed with immunoSEQ multiplex PCR; in TCRdb, only in-frame clones are kept and a portion is missing. The sample has 150,000 to 200,000 clones, about 92% seen once. Material: peripheral blood, obtained on day 0 of AZD1222 vaccination. The receptors derive from an adult in good health. Both conserved end residues are part of each CDR3. Each record gives: V gene, J gene, D gene, clone size, CDR3 DNA, CDR3 protein. D genes are given only for firm matches. A clone size is listed for some rows: how often the clone was seen (once, few, many), or a class if it is expanded.

V gene: TRBV20-1
J gene: TRBJ1-1
D gene: -
clone size: -
CDR3 DNA: TGCAGTGCTACAGAACTGCCTGAAGCTTTCTTT
CDR3 protein: CSATELPEAFF

V gene: TRBV28
J gene: TRBJ2-5
D gene: -
clone size: -
CDR3 DNA: TGTGCCAGCAGCCACCGGGACCGAAGAGGACCCCAGTACTTC
CDR3 protein: CASSHRDRRGPQYF

V gene: TRBV6-5
J gene: TRBJ2-3
D gene: TRBD2
clone size: -
CDR3 DNA: TGTGCCAGCAGCAGGACTAGCGGGGCGACAGATACGCAGTATTTT
CDR3 protein: CASSRTSGATDTQYF

V gene: TRBV6-5
J gene: TRBJ2-7
D gene: -
clone size: once
CDR3 DNA: TGTGCCAGCAGTTACCCGGGGACCGGCCGCGGGGAGCAGTACTTC
CDR3 protein: CASSYPGTGRGEQYF

V gene: TRBV9
J gene: TRBJ1-6
D gene: -
clone size: -
CDR3 DNA: TGTGCCAGCAGCGTTTCGGACGGGTCACCCCTCCACTTT
CDR3 protein: CASSVSDGSPLHF

V gene: TRBV25-1
J gene: TRBJ2-1
D gene: TRBD1
clone size: -
CDR3 DNA: TGTGCCAGCACCCGGACAGGCCGTCTGTTCTTC
CDR3 protein: CASTRTGRLFF

V gene: TRBV4-1
J gene: TRBJ2-3
D gene: TRBD2
clone size: -
CDR3 DNA: TGCGCCAGCAGCCAACTAGCGGGGGGAGACACAGATACGCAGTATTTT
CDR3 protein: CASSQLAGGDTDTQYF

V gene: TRBV30
J gene: TRBJ1-1
D gene: -
clone size: -
CDR3 DNA: TGTGCCTGGGCGCTTGTCTACACTGAAGCTTTCTTT
CDR3 protein: CAWALVYTEAFF

V gene: TRBV5-1
J gene: TRBJ1-4
D gene: TRBD1
clone size: -
CDR3 DNA: TGCGCCAGCAGCCCGGGGAGGACAGGGAACGATGAAAAACTGTTTTTT
CDR3 protein: CASSPGRTGNDEKLFF

V gene: TRBV15
J gene: TRBJ1-3
D gene: TRBD1
clone size: once
CDR3 DNA: TGTGCCACCAGCAGAGACCGGGACAGGGCTAACCGGTATTTT
CDR3 protein: CATSRDRDRANRYF

V gene: TRBV28
J gene: TRBJ2-1
D gene: TRBD1
clone size: -
CDR3 DNA: TGTGCCAGCGGGACAAAGTTCCGGGACAGGGTGGCAGATGAGCAGTTCTTC
CDR3 protein: CASGTKFRDRVADEQFF

V gene: TRBV5-1
J gene: TRBJ1-1
D gene: TRBD1
clone size: -
CDR3 DNA: TGCGCCAGCAGCTTGATGGCAGGGGGGGACACTGAAGCTTTCTTT
CDR3 protein: CASSLMAGGDTEAFF

V gene: TRBV9
J gene: TRBJ1-2
D gene: -
clone size: once
CDR3 DNA: TGTGCCAGCAGCGTAGGAGGGGCCGAGGGTGGCTACACCTTC
CDR3 protein: CASSVGGAEGGYTF

V gene: TRBV29-1
J gene: TRBJ1-1
D gene: -
clone size: -
CDR3 DNA: TGCAGCGTCGAGATCGGGCAGAACACTGAAGCTTTCTTT
CDR3 protein: CSVEIGQNTEAFF

V gene: TRBV3-1/TRBV3-2
J gene: TRBJ2-2
D gene: TRBD1
clone size: -
CDR3 DNA: TGTGCCAGCAGACTCACAGGGGGTACGAACACCGGGGAGCTGTTTTTT
CDR3 protein: CASRLTGGTNTGELFF

V gene: TRBV9
J gene: TRBJ1-2
D gene: -
clone size: -
CDR3 DNA: TGTGCCAGCAGCCTGGCAGGGGCTAACTATGGCTACACCTTC
CDR3 protein: CASSLAGANYGYTF

V gene: TRBV5-1
J gene: TRBJ1-4
D gene: -
clone size: -
CDR3 DNA: TGCGCCAGCAGCTTGGACAGCAGGAATGAAAAACTGTTTTTT
CDR3 protein: CASSLDSRNEKLFF

V gene: TRBV6-5
J gene: TRBJ1-1
D gene: -
clone size: -
CDR3 DNA: TGTGCCAGCAGTTACGCGGGTGGGGATGGCACTGAAGCTTTCTTT
CDR3 protein: CASSYAGGDGTEAFF

V gene: TRBV7-7
J gene: TRBJ2-1
D gene: TRBD2
clone size: -
CDR3 DNA: TGTGCTAGCAGCTTGGCGGGGGGGAACAATGAGCAGTTCTTC
CDR3 protein: CASSLAGGNNEQFF

V gene: TRBV7-3
J gene: TRBJ2-2
D gene: -
clone size: -
CDR3 DNA: TGTGCCAGCAGCCCGGGACCCACGAACACCGGGGAGCTGTTTTTT
CDR3 protein: CASSPGPTNTGELFF

V gene: TRBV2
J gene: TRBJ2-1
D gene: TRBD1
clone size: -
CDR3 DNA: TGTGCCAGCAGTGAAGAGGGACAGGGAGTCTCCTACAATGAGCAGTTCTTC
CDR3 protein: CASSEEGQGVSYNEQFF

V gene: TRBV3-1/TRBV3-2
J gene: TRBJ1-6
D gene: -
clone size: -
CDR3 DNA: TGTGCCAGCAGCCAAGACGGAGCAGGGTGGAATTCACCCCTCCACTTT
CDR3 protein: CASSQDGAGWNSPLHF

V gene: TRBV3-1/TRBV3-2
J gene: TRBJ2-1
D gene: TRBD2
clone size: -
CDR3 DNA: TGTGCCAGCAGCCTAAGCCCCGCGGGGGGGCCTCACTCCTACAATGAGCAGTTCTTC
CDR3 protein: CASSLSPAGGPHSYNEQFF

V gene: TRBV19
J gene: TRBJ2-2
D gene: -
clone size: -
CDR3 DNA: TGTGCCAGTAGTATAGATCCGGGATCCGGGGAGCTGTTTTTT
CDR3 protein: CASSIDPGSGELFF

V gene: TRBV10-3
J gene: TRBJ1-1
D gene: TRBD1
clone size: -
CDR3 DNA: TGTGCCATCAGATCACGAAGATATACAAGACAGGGAGCTATGAACACTGAAGCTTTCTTT
CDR3 protein: CAIRSRRYTRQGAMNTEAFF

V gene: TRBV5-1
J gene: TRBJ2-2
D gene: TRBD2
clone size: -
CDR3 DNA: TGCGCCAGCAGCTTGACCTCGGGACTAGCCGACACCGGGGAGCTGTTTTTT
CDR3 protein: CASSLTSGLADTGELFF

V gene: TRBV2
J gene: TRBJ1-1
D gene: TRBD1
clone size: once
CDR3 DNA: TGTGCCAGTGACCGGGACAGGGCATGGAACACTGAAGCTTTCTTT
CDR3 protein: CASDRDRAWNTEAFF

V gene: TRBV5-1
J gene: TRBJ1-1
D gene: -
clone size: -
CDR3 DNA: TGCGCCAGCGGGTGGGACGGCTATGAAGCTTTCTTT
CDR3 protein: CASGWDGYEAFF

V gene: TRBV7-2
J gene: TRBJ1-6
D gene: -
clone size: -
CDR3 DNA: TGTGCCAGCAGCTTAGTGCCGGGTCCCCTCCACTTT
CDR3 protein: CASSLVPGPLHF

V gene: TRBV19
J gene: TRBJ1-1
D gene: TRBD1
clone size: -
CDR3 DNA: TGTGCCAGTTACAGGGGGAGGAACACTGAAGCTTTCTTT
CDR3 protein: CASYRGRNTEAFF

V gene: TRBV5-1
J gene: TRBJ1-3
D gene: -
clone size: -
CDR3 DNA: TGCGCCAGCAGCTCAGCAGGGGTCTCTGGAAACACCATATATTTT
CDR3 protein: CASSSAGVSGNTIYF

V gene: TRBV5-1
J gene: TRBJ1-5
D gene: -
clone size: once
CDR3 DNA: TGCGCCAGCAGCTTGGACGGATATAGCAATCAGCCCCAGCATTTT
CDR3 protein: CASSLDGYSNQPQHF

V gene: TRBV19
J gene: TRBJ2-2
D gene: -
clone size: -
CDR3 DNA: TGTGCCAGTACTAGAGCTCCGATAAGCGGGGAGCTGTTTTTT
CDR3 protein: CASTRAPISGELFF

V gene: TRBV6-2/TRBV6-3
J gene: TRBJ1-5
D gene: TRBD1
clone size: -
CDR3 DNA: TGTGCCAGCAGTTACTCGGGACAGGGATGGCAGCCCCAGCATTTT
CDR3 protein: CASSYSGQGWQPQHF

V gene: TRBV12-3/TRBV12-4
J gene: TRBJ2-1
D gene: -
clone size: -
CDR3 DNA: TGTGCCAGCAGCCCCGGAAAGATTGAGCAGTTCTTC
CDR3 protein: CASSPGKIEQFF

V gene: TRBV3-1/TRBV3-2
J gene: TRBJ2-3
D gene: TRBD2
clone size: -
CDR3 DNA: TGTGCCAGCAGCTCTACTAGCGGGGGAAAAGATACGCAGTATTTT
CDR3 protein: CASSSTSGGKDTQYF

V gene: TRBV4-2
J gene: TRBJ1-2
D gene: -
clone size: -
CDR3 DNA: TGTGCCAGCAGCCAAGAGGTGGGGCAGATCTCTAACTATGGCTACACCTTC
CDR3 protein: CASSQEVGQISNYGYTF

V gene: TRBV5-1
J gene: TRBJ1-2
D gene: -
clone size: -
CDR3 DNA: TGCGCCAGCTCATTAGGGCAGGTGAATGGCTACACCTTC
CDR3 protein: CASSLGQVNGYTF

V gene: TRBV18
J gene: TRBJ2-3
D gene: TRBD2
clone size: -
CDR3 DNA: TGTGCCAGCTCACCTTCCGGGACTAGCGGTGGGGATACGCAGTATTTT
CDR3 protein: CASSPSGTSGGDTQYF

V gene: TRBV5-1
J gene: TRBJ2-7
D gene: TRBD1
clone size: -
CDR3 DNA: TGCGCCAGCAGCTTTGGACAGGGTGGCTACGAGCAGTACTTC
CDR3 protein: CASSFGQGGYEQYF

V gene: TRBV6-5
J gene: TRBJ1-2
D gene: -
clone size: -
CDR3 DNA: TGTGCCAGCAGCGCCTACCGACAGGCTGTGGGAGGCTACACCTTC
CDR3 protein: CASSAYRQAVGGYTF

V gene: TRBV12-5
J gene: TRBJ1-3
D gene: -
clone size: once
CDR3 DNA: TGTGCTAGTGGTTTGGTAAGGTTCGGGAGAGACTCTGGAAACACCATATATTTT
CDR3 protein: CASGLVRFGRDSGNTIYF

V gene: TRBV5-1
J gene: TRBJ2-7
D gene: -
clone size: -
CDR3 DNA: TGCGCCAGCAGCTTGGCGGTCGCGGTATCCTACGAGCAGTACTTC
CDR3 protein: CASSLAVAVSYEQYF

V gene: TRBV21-1
J gene: TRBJ2-4
D gene: -
clone size: -
CDR3 DNA: TGTGCCAGCAGCACCCCCGGGACAGGGGGCGCTTTATCCAAAAACATTCAGTACTTC
CDR3 protein: CASSTPGTGGALSKNIQYF

V gene: TRBV5-1
J gene: TRBJ1-2
D gene: -
clone size: -
CDR3 DNA: TGCGCCAGCAGCGTTAGACCAGGGGAGGACTATGGCTACACCTTC
CDR3 protein: CASSVRPGEDYGYTF

V gene: TRBV5-1
J gene: TRBJ1-2
D gene: -
clone size: -
CDR3 DNA: TGCGCCAGCAGCCTGCTCGGGAGACCTGATTATGGCTACACCTTC
CDR3 protein: CASSLLGRPDYGYTF

V gene: TRBV2
J gene: TRBJ1-1
D gene: -
clone size: -
CDR3 DNA: TGTGCCAGCAGTGAAGAGTCGGCCACTGAAGCTTTCTTT
CDR3 protein: CASSEESATEAFF

V gene: TRBV2
J gene: TRBJ1-6
D gene: -
clone size: -
CDR3 DNA: TGTGCCAGCAGTGAGATGACAGGAGTTTATAATTCACCCCTCCACTTT
CDR3 protein: CASSEMTGVYNSPLHF

V gene: TRBV27
J gene: TRBJ2-1
D gene: TRBD2
clone size: once
CDR3 DNA: TGTGCCAGCAGCATTGGGGGGGAAAGCTCCTACAATGAGCAGTTCTTC
CDR3 protein: CASSIGGESSYNEQFF

V gene: TRBV11-2
J gene: TRBJ2-1
D gene: TRBD1
clone size: -
CDR3 DNA: TGTGCCAGCAGCTTAGAACGGGACAGATGGCAGTTCTTC
CDR3 protein: CASSLERDRWQFF

V gene: TRBV5-4
J gene: TRBJ1-1
D gene: -
clone size: -
CDR3 DNA: TGTGCCAGCAGCCTTGACGCCACTGAAGCTTTCTTT
CDR3 protein: CASSLDATEAFF

V gene: TRBV10-3
J gene: TRBJ1-2
D gene: -
clone size: -
CDR3 DNA: TGTGCCATCAGTGAGTCATGGATTACGGTACCTGGCTACACCTTC
CDR3 protein: CAISESWITVPGYTF

V gene: TRBV12-3/TRBV12-4
J gene: TRBJ1-5
D gene: -
clone size: -
CDR3 DNA: TGTGCCAGCAACTTGGGAGGGAATCAGCCCCAGCATTTT
CDR3 protein: CASNLGGNQPQHF

V gene: TRBV7-3
J gene: TRBJ2-5
D gene: -
clone size: -
CDR3 DNA: TGTGCCAGCAGCTTAACAGGGCTAGAGACCCAGTACTTC
CDR3 protein: CASSLTGLETQYF

V gene: TRBV19
J gene: TRBJ1-2
D gene: TRBD1
clone size: -
CDR3 DNA: TGTGCCAGTAGTCCCGGGACAGGGAGGTACTATGGCTACACTTTC
CDR3 protein: CASSPGTGRYYGYTF